The text below deals with one T cell receptor beta chain. Antigen specificity is unknown. The data were obtained in a study of cytomegalovirus exposure and HLA in healthy donors. Overall study: A later analysis reported the 120 or so validation repertoires used the same platform as the 550 to 700 first-cohort repertoires. Study-level points and caveats: Through in vitro validation, a few CMV-associated chains were shown to be specific for CMV antigens. The study put 150 or so TCR beta chains on its list as cytomegalovirus-associated.

The data were produced by immunoSEQ multiplex PCR, yet TCRdb's version contains in-frame clones alone and is incomplete. The data contain fewer than 90,000 clones, approximately 84% of them singletons. This CDR3 is 13 amino acids long. Germline V gene sequence: CDR1 MDHEN, CDR2 SYDVKM. With 6 bases removed from V and 4 bases from J, the gap between germline ends came to 10 bases. The chain carries TRBV28 and TRBJ1-5; D ambiguous. The source material was PBMCs. This TCR came from a woman between 18 and 30 years old in good health and CMV-seropositive. The CDR3 spells CASSPTRNQPQHF. Here the CDR3 DNA reads TGTGCCAGCAGCCCAACCAGAAATCAGCCCCAGCATTTT.